Sequencing of this T cell receptor (beta chain) was carried out in a study of blood T cells in healthy people across ages. About the study: Template switching captured about one barcoded beta molecule per two T cells.

A J-beta primer mix and a sample-barcoded 5' primer were used in a second PCR of roughly 6 to 11 cycles. TCRdb analysed the 5' RACE reads with MiXCR anew, one entry per CDR3 protein. The top ten clones hold 15% to 18% of a sample with about 640,000 distinct CDR3 sequences, about 30% of them seen once. The germline gives CDR1 SGHTA, CDR2 FQGNSA. CDR3 length: 17 residues. V trimming: 5 bases; J trimming: 6 bases; junction bases outside the gene matches: 10. Sequenced sample: blood. The source is a woman of 80 years or more in good health. The rearrangement uses TRBV7-2 and TRBJ2-2; 12 bases are a match to TRBD2. CDR3 DNA: TGTGCCAGCAGCCCATCTAGCGGGAGGGCCGTTTCCGGGGAGCTGTTTTTT. This translates into CASSPSSGRAVSGELFF.